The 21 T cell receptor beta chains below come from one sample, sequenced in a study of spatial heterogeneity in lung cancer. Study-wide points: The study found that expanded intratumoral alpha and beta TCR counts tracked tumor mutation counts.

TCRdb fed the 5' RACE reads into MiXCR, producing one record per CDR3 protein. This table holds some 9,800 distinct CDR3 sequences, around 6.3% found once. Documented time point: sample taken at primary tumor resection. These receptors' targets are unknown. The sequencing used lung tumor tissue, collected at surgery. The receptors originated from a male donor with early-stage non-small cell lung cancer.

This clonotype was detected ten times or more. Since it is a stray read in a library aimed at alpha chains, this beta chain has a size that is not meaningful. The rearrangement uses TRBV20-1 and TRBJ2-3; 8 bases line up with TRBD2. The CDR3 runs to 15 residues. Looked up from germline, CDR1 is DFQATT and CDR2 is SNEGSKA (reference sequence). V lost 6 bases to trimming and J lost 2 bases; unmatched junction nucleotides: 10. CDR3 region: CSARRSGEFTDTQYF. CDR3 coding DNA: TGCAGTGCCAGACGTAGCGGGGAGTTCACAGATACGCAGTATTTT.

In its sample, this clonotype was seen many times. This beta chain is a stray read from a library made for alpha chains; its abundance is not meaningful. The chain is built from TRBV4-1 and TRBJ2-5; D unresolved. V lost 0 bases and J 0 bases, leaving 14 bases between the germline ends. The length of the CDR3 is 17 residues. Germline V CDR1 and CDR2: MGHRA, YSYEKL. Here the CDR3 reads CASSQDHLESYQETQYF. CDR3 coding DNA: TGCGCCAGCAGCCAAGATCATCTGGAATCGTACCAAGAGACCCAGTACTTC.

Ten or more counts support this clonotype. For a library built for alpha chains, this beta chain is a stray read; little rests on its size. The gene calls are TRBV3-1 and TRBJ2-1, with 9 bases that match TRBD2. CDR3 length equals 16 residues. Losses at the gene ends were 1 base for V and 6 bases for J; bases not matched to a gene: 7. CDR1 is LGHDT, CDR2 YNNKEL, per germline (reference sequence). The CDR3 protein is CASSQATSGRPNEQFF. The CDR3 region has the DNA TGTGCCAGCAGCCAAGCAACTAGCGGGCGACCCAATGAGCAGTTCTTC.

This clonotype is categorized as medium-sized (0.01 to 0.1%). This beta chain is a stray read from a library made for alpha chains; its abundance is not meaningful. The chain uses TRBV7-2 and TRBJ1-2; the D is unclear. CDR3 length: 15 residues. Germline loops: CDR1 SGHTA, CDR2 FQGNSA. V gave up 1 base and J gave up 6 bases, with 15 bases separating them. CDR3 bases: TGTGCCAGCAGCTTAGTCCCCGGCAGGAGCGATGGCTACACCTTC. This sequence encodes CASSLVPGRSDGYTF.

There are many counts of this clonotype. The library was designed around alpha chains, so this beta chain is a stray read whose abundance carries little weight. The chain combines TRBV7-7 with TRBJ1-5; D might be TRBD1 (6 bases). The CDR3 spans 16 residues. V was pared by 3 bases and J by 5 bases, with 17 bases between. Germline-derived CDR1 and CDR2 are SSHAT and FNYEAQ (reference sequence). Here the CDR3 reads CASSFFRAAGDQPQHF. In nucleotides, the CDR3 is TGTGCCAGCAGCTTTTTTCGTGCGGCAGGGGATCAGCCCCAGCATTTT.

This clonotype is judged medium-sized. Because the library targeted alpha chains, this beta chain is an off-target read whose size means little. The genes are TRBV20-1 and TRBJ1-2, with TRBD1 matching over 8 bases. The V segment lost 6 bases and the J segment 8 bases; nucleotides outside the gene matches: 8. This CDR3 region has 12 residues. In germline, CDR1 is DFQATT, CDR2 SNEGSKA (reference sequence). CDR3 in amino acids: CSAYGQGEGYTF. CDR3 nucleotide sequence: TGCAGTGCCTATGGACAGGGTGAAGGCTACACCTTC.

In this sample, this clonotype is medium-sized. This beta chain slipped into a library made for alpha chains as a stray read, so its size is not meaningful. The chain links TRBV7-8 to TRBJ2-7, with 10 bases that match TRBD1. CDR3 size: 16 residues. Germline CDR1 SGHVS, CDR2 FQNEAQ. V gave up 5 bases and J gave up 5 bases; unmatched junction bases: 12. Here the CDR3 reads CASSPVLGQGTHEQYF. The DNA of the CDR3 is TGTGCCAGCAGCCCAGTTTTGGGACAGGGGACCCACGAGCAGTACTTC.

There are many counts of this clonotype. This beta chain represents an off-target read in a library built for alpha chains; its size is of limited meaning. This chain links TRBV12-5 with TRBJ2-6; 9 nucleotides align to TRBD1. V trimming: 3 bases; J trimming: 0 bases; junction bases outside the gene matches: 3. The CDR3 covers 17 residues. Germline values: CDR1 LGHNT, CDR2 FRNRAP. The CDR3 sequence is CASGFWGQGSGANVLTF. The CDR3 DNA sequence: TGTGCTAGTGGTTTCTGGGGACAGGGCTCTGGGGCCAACGTCCTGACTTTC.

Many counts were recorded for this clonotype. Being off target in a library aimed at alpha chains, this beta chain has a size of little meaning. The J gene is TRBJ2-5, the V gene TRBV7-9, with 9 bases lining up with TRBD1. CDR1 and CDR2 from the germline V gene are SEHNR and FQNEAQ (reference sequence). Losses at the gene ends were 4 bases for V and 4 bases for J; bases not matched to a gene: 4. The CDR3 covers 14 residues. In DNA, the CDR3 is TGTGCCAGCAGCTCAGGACAGGGGAGAGAGACCCAGTACTTC. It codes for CASSSGQGRETQYF.

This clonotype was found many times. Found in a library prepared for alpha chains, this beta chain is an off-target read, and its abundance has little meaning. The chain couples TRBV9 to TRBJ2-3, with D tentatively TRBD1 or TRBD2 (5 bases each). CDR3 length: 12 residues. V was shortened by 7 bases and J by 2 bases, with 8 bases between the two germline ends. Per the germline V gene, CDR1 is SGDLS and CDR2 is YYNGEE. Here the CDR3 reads CASGGVTDTQYF. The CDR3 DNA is TGTGCCAGCGGGGGAGTCACAGATACGCAGTATTTT.

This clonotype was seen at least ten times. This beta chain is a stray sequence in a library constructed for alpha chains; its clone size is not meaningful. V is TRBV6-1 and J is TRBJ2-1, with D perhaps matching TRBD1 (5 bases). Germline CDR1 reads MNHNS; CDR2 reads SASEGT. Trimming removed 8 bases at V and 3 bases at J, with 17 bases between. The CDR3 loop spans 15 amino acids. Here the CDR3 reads CASRADRAGYNEQFF. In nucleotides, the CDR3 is TGTGCCAGCCGGGCCGACAGAGCTGGCTACAATGAGCAGTTCTTC.

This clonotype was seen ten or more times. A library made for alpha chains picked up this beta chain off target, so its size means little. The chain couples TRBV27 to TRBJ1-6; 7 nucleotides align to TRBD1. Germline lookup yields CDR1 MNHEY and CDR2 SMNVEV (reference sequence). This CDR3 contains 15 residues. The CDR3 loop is CVPNKGADHNSPLHF. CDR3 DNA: TGTGTCCCGAACAAGGGGGCGGACCATAATTCACCCCTCCACTTT.

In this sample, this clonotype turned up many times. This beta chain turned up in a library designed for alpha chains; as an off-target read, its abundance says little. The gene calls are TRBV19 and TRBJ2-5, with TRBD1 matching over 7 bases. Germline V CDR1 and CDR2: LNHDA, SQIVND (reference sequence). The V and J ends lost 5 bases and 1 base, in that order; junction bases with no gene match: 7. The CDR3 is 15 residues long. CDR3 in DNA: TGTGCCAGTAGTTACAGGGGCGACTCCCAAGAGACCCAGTACTTC. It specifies CASSYRGDSQETQYF.

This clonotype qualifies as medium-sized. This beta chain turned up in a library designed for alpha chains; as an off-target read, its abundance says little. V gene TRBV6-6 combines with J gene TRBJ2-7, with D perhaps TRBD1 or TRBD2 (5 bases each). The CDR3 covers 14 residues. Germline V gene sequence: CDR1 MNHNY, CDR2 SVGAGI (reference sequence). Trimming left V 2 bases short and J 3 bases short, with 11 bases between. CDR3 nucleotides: TGTGCCAGCAGTTACGTAGGGACGGGCTACGAGCAGTACTTC. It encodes CASSYVGTGYEQYF.

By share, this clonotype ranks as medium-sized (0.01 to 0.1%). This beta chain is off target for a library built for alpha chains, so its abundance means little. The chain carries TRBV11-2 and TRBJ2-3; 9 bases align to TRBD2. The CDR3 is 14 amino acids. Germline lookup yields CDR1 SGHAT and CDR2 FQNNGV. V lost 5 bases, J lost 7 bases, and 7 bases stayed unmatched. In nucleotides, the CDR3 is TGTGCCAGCAGCCTAGCGGGATCGAGGAATACGCAGTATTTT. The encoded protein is CASSLAGSRNTQYF.

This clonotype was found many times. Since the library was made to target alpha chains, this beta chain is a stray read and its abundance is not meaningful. In nucleotides, the CDR3 is TGTGCTAGTGGTTCGTCTATGGGGGAGCAGTACTTC. It encodes CASGSSMGEQYF. The V and J genes are TRBV12-5 and TRBJ2-7; D call uncertain. Germline-derived CDR1 and CDR2 are LGHNT and FRNRAP. The CDR3 covers 12 residues. The V end lost 4 bases, the J end lost 7 bases, and 11 bases lay between the germline ends.

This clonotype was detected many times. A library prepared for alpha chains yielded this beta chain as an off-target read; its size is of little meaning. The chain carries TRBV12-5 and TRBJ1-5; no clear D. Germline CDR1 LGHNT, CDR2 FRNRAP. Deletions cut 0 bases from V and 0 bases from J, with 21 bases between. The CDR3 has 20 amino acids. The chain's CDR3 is CASGLVQTDLLSHSNQPQHF. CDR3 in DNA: TGTGCTAGTGGTTTGGTACAGACCGACCTTCTAAGTCATAGCAATCAGCCCCAGCATTTT. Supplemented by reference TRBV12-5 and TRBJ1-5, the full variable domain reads DARVTQTPRHKVTEMGQEVTMRCQPILGHNTVFWYRQTMMQGLELLAYFRNRAPLDDSGMPKDRFSAEMPDATLATLKIQPSEPRDSAVYFCASGLVQTDLLSHSNQPQHFGDGTRLSIL.

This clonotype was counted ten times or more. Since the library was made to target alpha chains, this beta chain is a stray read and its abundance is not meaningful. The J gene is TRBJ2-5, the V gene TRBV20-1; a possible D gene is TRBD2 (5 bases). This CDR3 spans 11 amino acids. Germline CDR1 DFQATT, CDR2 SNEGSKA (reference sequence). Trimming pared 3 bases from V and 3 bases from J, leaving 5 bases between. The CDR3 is CSASGEETQYF. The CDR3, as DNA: TGCAGTGCTAGCGGGGAAGAGACCCAGTACTTC.

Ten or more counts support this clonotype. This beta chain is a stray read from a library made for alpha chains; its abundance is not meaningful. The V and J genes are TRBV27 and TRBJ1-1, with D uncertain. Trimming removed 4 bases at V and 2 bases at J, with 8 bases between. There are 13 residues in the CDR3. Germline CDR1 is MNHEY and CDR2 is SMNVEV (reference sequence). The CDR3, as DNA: TGTGCCAGCAGTTACGAGTATAACACTGAAGCTTTCTTT. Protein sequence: CASSYEYNTEAFF.

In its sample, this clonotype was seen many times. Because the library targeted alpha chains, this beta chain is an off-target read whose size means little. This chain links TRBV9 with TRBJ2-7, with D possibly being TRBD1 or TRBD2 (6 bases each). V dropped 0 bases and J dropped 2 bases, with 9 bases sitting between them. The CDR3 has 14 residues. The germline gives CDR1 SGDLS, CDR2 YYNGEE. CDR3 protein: CASSVEGGPYEQYF. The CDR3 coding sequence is TGTGCCAGCAGCGTAGAGGGGGGCCCCTACGAGCAGTACTTC.

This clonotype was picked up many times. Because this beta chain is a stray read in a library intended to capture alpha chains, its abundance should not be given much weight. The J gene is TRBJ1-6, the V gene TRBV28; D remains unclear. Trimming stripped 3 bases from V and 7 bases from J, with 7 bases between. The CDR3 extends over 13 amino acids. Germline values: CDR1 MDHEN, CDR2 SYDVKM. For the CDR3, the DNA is TGTGCCAGCAGTTTTAGGAGGAATTCACCCCTCCACTTT. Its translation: CASSFRRNSPLHF. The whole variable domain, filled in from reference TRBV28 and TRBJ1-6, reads DVKVTQSSRYLVKRTGEKVFLECVQDMDHENMFWYRQDPGLGLRLIYFSYDVKMKEKGDIPEGYSVSREKKERFSLILESASTNQTSMYLCASSFRRNSPLHFGNGTRLTVT.